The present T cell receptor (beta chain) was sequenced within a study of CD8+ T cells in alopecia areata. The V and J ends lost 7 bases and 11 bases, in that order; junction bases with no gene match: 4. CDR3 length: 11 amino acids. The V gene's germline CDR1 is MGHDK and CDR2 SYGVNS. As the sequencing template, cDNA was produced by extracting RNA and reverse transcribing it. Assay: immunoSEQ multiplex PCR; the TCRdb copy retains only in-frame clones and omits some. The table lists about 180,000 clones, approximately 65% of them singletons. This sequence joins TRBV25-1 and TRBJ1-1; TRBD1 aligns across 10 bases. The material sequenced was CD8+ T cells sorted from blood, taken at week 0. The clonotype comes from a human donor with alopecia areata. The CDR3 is CASKTGGEAFF. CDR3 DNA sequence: TGTGCCAGCAAGACAGGGGGCGAGGCTTTCTTT.